The text below deals with one TCR beta chain. Its specificity is not known. This sample was taken from a study of cytomegalovirus exposure and HLA in healthy donors. Study-wide findings and caveats: CMV serostatus alone was available as immune exposure information. Across donors, most TCRs were seen rarely, yet some public ones were widespread.

Trimming left V 2 bases short and J 6 bases short, with 10 bases between. The germline V gene has CDR1 SGHRS and CDR2 YFSETQ. This CDR3 has 13 residues. It was with 60 Vbeta and 13 Jbeta primers that the PCR ran. Repertoires were generated with immunoSEQ multiplex PCR, while TCRdb's copy carries only in-frame clones and drops some. The sample records approximately 75,000 clones, 50% to 80% being singletons. Sequenced sample: PBMCs. The V gene is TRBV5-1, the J gene TRBJ2-3; D is possibly TRBD2 (5 bases). The receptor's source is a man aged 35 to 55 in good health and CMV-seropositive. The DNA of the CDR3 is TGCGCCAGCAGCTTCCGTAGCGAGGATACGCAGTATTTT. This gives the protein CASSFRSEDTQYF.